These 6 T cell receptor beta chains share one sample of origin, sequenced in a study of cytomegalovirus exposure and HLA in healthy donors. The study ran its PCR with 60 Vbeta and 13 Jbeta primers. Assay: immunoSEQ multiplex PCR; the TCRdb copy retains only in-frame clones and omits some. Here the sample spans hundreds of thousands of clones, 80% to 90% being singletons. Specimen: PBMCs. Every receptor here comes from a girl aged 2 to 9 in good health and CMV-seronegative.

The CDR3 region has the DNA TGTGCCAGCAGCTTAGTGAGCTACAATGAGCAGTTCTTC. Protein sequence: CASSLVSYNEQFF. The rearrangement links TRBV7-8 to TRBJ2-1; D call uncertain. Germline loops: CDR1 SGHVS, CDR2 FQNEAQ. This CDR3 comprises 13 residues. V was trimmed by 1 base and J by 3 bases, leaving 4 bases between them.

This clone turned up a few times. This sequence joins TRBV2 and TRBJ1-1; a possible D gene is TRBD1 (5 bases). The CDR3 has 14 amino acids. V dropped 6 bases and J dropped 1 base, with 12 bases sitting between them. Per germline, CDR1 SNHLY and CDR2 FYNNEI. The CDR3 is CASSPRGRNTEAFF. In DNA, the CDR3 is TGTGCCAGCAGCCCCCGGGGGAGGAACACTGAAGCTTTCTTT.

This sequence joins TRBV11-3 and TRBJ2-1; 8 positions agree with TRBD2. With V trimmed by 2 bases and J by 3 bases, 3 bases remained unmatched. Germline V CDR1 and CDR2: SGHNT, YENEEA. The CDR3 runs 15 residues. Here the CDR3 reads CASSLTSGGYNEQFF. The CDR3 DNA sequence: TGTGCCAGCAGCTTAACCAGCGGGGGCTACAATGAGCAGTTCTTC.

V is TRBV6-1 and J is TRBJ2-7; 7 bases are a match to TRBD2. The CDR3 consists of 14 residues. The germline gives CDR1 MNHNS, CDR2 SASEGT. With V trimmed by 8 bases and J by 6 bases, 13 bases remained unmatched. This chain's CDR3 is CASLLLADWGEQYF. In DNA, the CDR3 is TGTGCCAGCTTACTTCTAGCGGACTGGGGCGAGCAGTACTTC.

The CDR3 DNA is TGTGCCAGCTCCAACACAGGCTCCTACAATGAGCAGTTCTTC. This gives the protein CASSNTGSYNEQFF. The rearrangement joins TRBV7-8 to TRBJ2-1; D may be TRBD1 (5 bases). Germline V gene sequence: CDR1 SGHVS, CDR2 FQNEAQ. Trimming removed 8 bases at V and 0 bases at J, with 11 bases between. The CDR3 covers 14 residues.

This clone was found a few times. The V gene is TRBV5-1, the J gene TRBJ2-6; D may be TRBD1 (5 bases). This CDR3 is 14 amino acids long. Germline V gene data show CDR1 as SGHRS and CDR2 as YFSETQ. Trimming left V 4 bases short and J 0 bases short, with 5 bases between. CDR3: CASSQGSGANVLTF. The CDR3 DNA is TGCGCCAGCAGCCAGGGCTCTGGGGCCAACGTCCTGACTTTC.